Listed below are T cell receptor beta chains from one sample, sequenced in a study of response to subunit inactivated influenza vaccine. In TCRdb, the RT-PCR reads were re-called with MiXCR into one record per CDR3 protein. The repertoire has roughly 670,000 distinct CDR3 sequences, 14% of them found once; the top ten carry roughly 7.2%. This material consisted of PBMCs from blood, taken 14 days before vaccination. Receptors originate from a man aged 45-65 years who received an inactivated influenza vaccine. Each CDR3 is given with its conserved first and last residue. The order of the fields is J gene, V gene, CDR3 length, clone size, CDR3 protein. Clone size, where shown, is once, few, many, or a class for clones that have expanded.

TRBJ2-5 TRBV20-1 13 NA CSATDSFQETQYF
TRBJ1-2 TRBV7-2 12 few CASSPGQYGYTF
TRBJ2-1 TRBV2 13 NA CASSVNRDNEQFF
TRBJ2-3 TRBV5-1 14 once CASSGGLGADTQYF
TRBJ2-1 TRBV6-2/TRBV6-3 15 few CASSYQREGDNEQFF
TRBJ2-7 TRBV6-5 16 NA CASSYSSLAGAYEQYF
TRBJ2-2 TRBV12-3/TRBV12-4 14 many CASSLWGGTGELFF
TRBJ2-3 TRBV20-1 14 few CSARDAGRADTQYF
TRBJ2-7 TRBV15 15 few CATSRAPPGVYEQYF
TRBJ2-7 TRBV28 13 few CASTATGLEEQYF
TRBJ2-1 TRBV24-1 14 NA CATSDQGGTWEQFF
TRBJ2-5 TRBV3-1 14 NA CASSQDQTGGTQYF
TRBJ2-1 TRBV20-1 12 NA CSAHRGYNEQFF
TRBJ1-1 TRBV10-2 12 many CASRRADSEAFF
TRBJ1-1 TRBV18 14 NA CASSPATVLTEAFF
TRBJ2-7 TRBV7-2 15 NA CASSLMGQGAGEQYF
TRBJ2-3 TRBV28 13 many CASSFRDFYTQYF
TRBJ2-7 TRBV7-8 16 NA CASSLTLGTGDYEQYF
TRBJ2-7 TRBV20-1 16 once CSARLIYRGSPYEQYF
TRBJ2-1 TRBV7-2 16 few CASSLARRDPHNEQFF
TRBJ1-1 TRBV7-7 13 NA CASSLYLGTEAFF
TRBJ2-7 TRBV3-1 13 NA CASSATGGREQYF
TRBJ2-1 TRBV5-1 14 many CASSVGGRNNEQFF
TRBJ2-5 TRBV9 16 few CASSVFGLAGQETQYF
TRBJ1-6 TRBV19 14 few CASTLTGVGEALHF
TRBJ2-2 TRBV15 16 few CATSPGFGERGGELFF
TRBJ2-1 TRBV6-1 15 few CASNPGQAPWNEQFF
TRBJ2-1 TRBV7-6 15 few CASSSEANSYNEQFF
TRBJ1-1 TRBV20-1 14 NA CSGYRVSVRTEAFF
TRBJ2-1 TRBV29-1 17 NA CSATGTSGRVAYNEQFF
TRBJ1-5 TRBV7-8 14 few CASSPLVSNQPQHF
TRBJ2-1 TRBV20-1 14 few CSASYGNWYNEQFF